Listed here are 9 T cell receptor beta chains from one sample, sequenced in a study of blood T cell repertoires in COVID-19. Produced via immunoSEQ multiplex PCR; TCRdb's table is partial and in-frame only. The sample contains about 270,000 clones, approximately 90% of which appear only once. Specimen: PBMCs or T cells enriched from blood (not recorded which). The source of these receptors is a woman between 35 and 50 years old with acute COVID-19.

Here the CDR3 reads CASSIYSDLNHGYTF. The CDR3 bases are TGTGCCAGTAGTATCTATTCGGACTTAAACCATGGCTACACCTTC. The rearrangement joins TRBV19 to TRBJ1-2; D unclear. This CDR3 region has 15 residues. The V and J ends lost 3 bases and 6 bases respectively, with 17 bases between them. The germline gives CDR1 LNHDA, CDR2 SQIVND (reference sequence).

V is TRBV10-1 and J is TRBJ1-2; 11 nucleotides agree with TRBD1. Trimming took 7 bases from V and 4 from J; bases not matched to a gene: 8. The length of the CDR3 is 15 residues. Per the germline V gene, CDR1 is WNHNN and CDR2 is SYGVQD (reference sequence). Here the CDR3 DNA reads TGCGCCAGCAACGAGGCTGGGACAGGGGGCTATGGCTACACCTTC. This gives the protein CASNEAGTGGYGYTF.

The chain joins TRBV4-2 to TRBJ2-1, with 11 bases that match TRBD2. Germline trimming cut 4 bases from V and 4 bases from J; bases unmatched to any gene: 3. Germline V gene data show CDR1 as LGHNA and CDR2 as YNFKEQ. The CDR3 is made up of 15 amino acids. The DNA for the CDR3 is TGTGCCAGCAGCCCAATAGCGGGAGGGTACAATGAGCAGTTCTTC. It translates to CASSPIAGGYNEQFF.

The rearrangement joins TRBV5-1 to TRBJ2-1, with D unresolved. The CDR3 consists of 17 residues. CDR1 and CDR2 from the germline V gene are SGHRS and YFSETQ. Trimming stripped 0 bases from V and 7 bases from J, with 20 bases between. The DNA of the CDR3 is TGCGCCAGCAGCTTGGCCTTATTCACGGCCGGCGGTAATGAGCAGTTCTTC. The encoded protein is CASSLALFTAGGNEQFF.

V usage is TRBV28 and J usage is TRBJ1-5; TRBD1 aligns across 7 bases. The trim removed 6 bases at V and 0 bases at J, leaving 8 bases unmatched. Per germline, CDR1 MDHEN and CDR2 SYDVKM. CDR3 length: 16 residues. CDR3 DNA: TGTGCCAGCAGAGGGACAGACCGACTTAGCAATCAGCCCCAGCATTTT. Protein product: CASRGTDRLSNQPQHF.

The CDR3 nucleotides are TGCGCCAGCAGGTCCATCCAGGGGCCCGGCTACAATGAGCAGTTCTTC. Its protein is CASRSIQGPGYNEQFF. V and J are TRBV5-1 and TRBJ2-1, with D perhaps TRBD1 (6 bases). Per the germline V gene, CDR1 is SGHRS and CDR2 is YFSETQ. The CDR3 runs to 16 residues. Trimming shortened V by 5 bases and J by 3 bases, and 18 bases separated the two germline ends.

The rearrangement links TRBV24-1 to TRBJ2-3; 8 nucleotides line up with TRBD2. The CDR3 is 16 residues long. J gave up 3 bases and V 4 bases, and 8 bases lay outside the gene matches. Per germline, CDR1 KGHDR and CDR2 SFDVKD. The CDR3 reads CATSDSSGTSTDTQYF. As DNA, the CDR3 is TGTGCCACCAGTGACTCCTCCGGGACTAGTACAGATACGCAGTATTTT.

This clone showed up just a few times. The chain has TRBV5-1 and TRBJ1-5, with D possibly being TRBD1 (5 bases). Trimming shortened V by 4 bases and J by 3 bases, and 11 bases separated the two germline ends. CDR3 length: 14 residues. Germline CDR1 reads SGHRS; CDR2 reads YFSETQ. CDR3 in DNA: TGCGCCAGCAGCCTGGGGGACTACAATCAGCCCCAGCATTTT. It is translated as CASSLGDYNQPQHF.

The rearrangement uses TRBV9 and TRBJ1-1; no definite D call. The germline V gene encodes CDR1 SGDLS and CDR2 YYNGEE. The CDR3 extends over 14 amino acids. Trimming stripped 0 bases from V and 4 bases from J, with 10 bases between. The CDR3 region is CASSVDSRGTEAFF. CDR3 bases: TGTGCCAGCAGCGTAGACAGTCGGGGCACTGAAGCTTTCTTT.